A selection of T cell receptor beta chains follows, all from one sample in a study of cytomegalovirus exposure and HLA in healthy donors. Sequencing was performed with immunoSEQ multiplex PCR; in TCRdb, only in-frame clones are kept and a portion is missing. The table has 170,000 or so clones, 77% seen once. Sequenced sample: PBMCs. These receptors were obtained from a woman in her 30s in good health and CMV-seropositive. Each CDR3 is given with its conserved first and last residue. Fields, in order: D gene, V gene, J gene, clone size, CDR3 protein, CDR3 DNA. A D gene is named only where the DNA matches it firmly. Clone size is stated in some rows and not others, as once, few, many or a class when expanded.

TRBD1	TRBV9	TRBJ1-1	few	CASSLGTDLEAFF	TGTGCCAGCAGCCTGGGGACAGACCTAGAAGCTTTCTTT
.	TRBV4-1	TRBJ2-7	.	CALEGSGMLWQYF	TGCGCCTTAGAAGGCTCCGGGATGCTATGGCAGTACTTC
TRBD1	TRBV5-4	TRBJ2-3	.	CASLHRDSRTDTQYF	TGTGCCAGCCTCCACCGGGACAGCCGCACAGATACGCAGTATTTT
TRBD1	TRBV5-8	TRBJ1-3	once	CASPGQVGRNTIYF	TGTGCCAGCCCGGGACAGGTCGGAAGAAACACCATATATTTT
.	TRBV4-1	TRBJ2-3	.	CASSDRFPRADTQYF	TGCGCCAGCAGCGACCGTTTTCCACGGGCAGATACGCAGTATTTT
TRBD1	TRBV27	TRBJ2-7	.	CASSPRPGEGGKENEQYF	TGTGCCAGCAGTCCTAGGCCAGGGGAAGGGGGCAAGGAGAACGAGCAGTACTTC
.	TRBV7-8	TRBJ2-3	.	CASSSRVRGGTDTQYF	TGTGCCAGCAGCTCCCGTGTCAGGGGTGGGACAGATACGCAGTATTTT
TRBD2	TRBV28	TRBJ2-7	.	CASSFSGSSYEQYF	TGTGCCAGCAGTTTTAGCGGGAGCTCCTACGAGCAGTACTTC
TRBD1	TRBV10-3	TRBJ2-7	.	CAISQGQSSYEQYF	TGTGCCATCAGCCAGGGACAGAGCTCCTACGAGCAGTACTTC
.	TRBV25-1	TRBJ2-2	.	CASSEVGGTGELFF	TGTGCCAGCAGTGAAGTCGGGGGAACCGGGGAGCTGTTTTTT
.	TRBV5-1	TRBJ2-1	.	CASSSSGSFINEQFF	TGCGCCAGCAGCTCCTCCGGGTCCTTCATCAATGAGCAGTTCTTC
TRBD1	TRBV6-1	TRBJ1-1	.	CATTGGPLNTEAFF	TGTGCCACAACAGGGGGCCCCTTAAACACTGAAGCTTTCTTT
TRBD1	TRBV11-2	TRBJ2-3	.	CASSSPKASRGRDTQYF	TGTGCCAGCAGCTCCCCTAAGGCTAGCAGGGGGAGAGATACGCAGTATTTT
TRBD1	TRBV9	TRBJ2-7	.	CASSPGTGFDEQYF	TGTGCCAGCAGCCCCGGGACAGGGTTCGACGAGCAGTACTTC
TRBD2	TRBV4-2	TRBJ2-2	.	CASSQGTSGGNTGELFF	TGTGCCAGCAGCCAAGGGACTAGCGGGGGGAACACCGGGGAGCTGTTTTTT
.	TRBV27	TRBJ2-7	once	CASRLRGTDRYEQYF	TGTGCCAGCCGCTTACGGGGAACCGACCGTTACGAGCAGTACTTC